These 7 T cell receptor beta chains came from one sample sequenced in a study of blood T cell repertoires in COVID-19. Clones were read by immunoSEQ multiplex PCR, and TCRdb kept only the in-frame ones, dropping some. The sample has around 130,000 clones, around 78% seen once. Sequencing was done on a sample of peripheral blood. These receptors came from a human donor in a cohort sampled during active COVID-19.

This clone was detected many times. The chain combines TRBV19 with TRBJ1-4; 9 bases match TRBD1. The trim removed 5 bases at V and 8 bases at J, leaving 9 bases unmatched. Per the germline V gene, CDR1 is LNHDA and CDR2 is SQIVND (reference sequence). This CDR3 is built from 15 residues. The CDR3 coding sequence is TGTGCCAGTAGTGGACCGGGACAGGGAAACGAAAAACTGTTTTTT. This gives the protein CASSGPGQGNEKLFF.

The rearrangement links TRBV5-6 to TRBJ2-7, with D maybe TRBD1 (5 bases). Germline V CDR1 and CDR2: SGHDT, YYEEEE. The CDR3 sequence is 14 residues long. V was trimmed by 0 bases and J by 2 bases, leaving 9 bases between them. DNA for the CDR3: TGTGCCAGCAGCTTGGCGACAGACACCTACGAGCAGTACTTC. The encoded protein is CASSLATDTYEQYF.

The gene calls are TRBV6-5 and TRBJ1-2; 7 bases agree with TRBD1. Losses at the gene ends were 6 bases for V and 4 bases for J; bases not matched to a gene: 14. This CDR3 has 16 amino acids. Germline V gene data show CDR1 as MNHEY and CDR2 as SVGAGI. The CDR3 sequence is CASSYHTGAQVYGYTF. DNA for the CDR3: TGTGCCAGCAGCTACCATACAGGGGCGCAAGTCTATGGCTACACCTTC.

This chain uses TRBV28 with TRBJ1-4; weak D call: TRBD1 (5 bases). Trimming stripped 4 bases from V and 10 bases from J, with 10 bases between. The CDR3 extends over 12 amino acids. CDR1 is MDHEN and CDR2 is SYDVKM in the germline V gene. The chain's CDR3 is CASSWTGGKLFF. CDR3 in DNA: TGTGCCAGCAGTTGGACCGGGGGAAAACTGTTTTTT.

The chain recombines TRBV7-9 with TRBJ2-2; tentative D call: TRBD2 (5 bases). Germline V CDR1 and CDR2: SEHNR, FQNEAQ (reference sequence). The CDR3 is made up of 15 amino acids. V dropped 3 bases and J dropped 1 base, with 9 bases sitting between them. CDR3 protein: CASSLRAENTGELFF. CDR3 coding DNA: TGTGCCAGCAGCTTGCGAGCGGAGAACACCGGGGAGCTGTTTTTT.

The chain couples TRBV11-2 to TRBJ2-3; tentatively, D is TRBD2 (5 bases). Germline-derived CDR1 and CDR2 are SGHAT and FQNNGV. Trimming removed 2 bases at V and 3 bases at J, with 6 bases between. The length of the CDR3 is 13 residues. The DNA for the CDR3 is TGTGCCAGCAGCTTACAGCGGACAGATACGCAGTATTTT. It translates to CASSLQRTDTQYF.

The chain links TRBV5-1 to TRBJ2-1; D remains unclear. Looked up from germline, CDR1 is SGHRS and CDR2 is YFSETQ. The CDR3 runs 12 residues. V shed 4 bases and J shed 7 bases, with 9 bases lying between them. The CDR3 loop is CASSLTTNEQFF. The CDR3 DNA sequence: TGCGCCAGCAGCCTGACAACGAATGAGCAGTTCTTC.